This TCR beta chain emerged from a study of blood T cell repertoires in COVID-19. Study in general: Acute-phase and convalescent COVID-19 samples originated in the United States, Italy and Spain.

V dropped 3 bases and J dropped 4 bases, with 17 bases sitting between them. From germline, CDR1 is KGHDR and CDR2 SFDVKD. This CDR3 comprises 16 residues. Using immunoSEQ multiplex PCR, the repertoire was profiled, and TCRdb retains in-frame clones only, with some absent. The data contain 200,000 to 250,000 clones, about 80% of them singletons. Enrolled through a virtual design, the participants were between 18 and 89 years of age and came from under 25 US areas. Cohort placement rested on clinical history that participants reported themselves. Each recovered donor of Cohort 3 presented with two negative PCRs, clearance, or symptom resolution.

This TCR derives from a man aged 60 to 69 who had recovered from COVID-19. Sample: PBMCs or T cells enriched from blood (not recorded which). The chain carries TRBV24-1 and TRBJ1-2; D not certain. The CDR3 DNA reads as TGTGCCACCAGTGATCCAACTGCCGGGGTTGGCTATGGCTACACCTTC. Translation: CATSDPTAGVGYGYTF.